This T cell receptor beta chain appears in the sequencing data of a study of CD8 T cells in ankylosing spondylitis. Study findings and constraints: Within matched ankylosing spondylitis synovial fluid, disease-linked clones were reportedly significantly enriched. CD8+ disease-linked clones were present at relatively low frequencies in blood. For ankylosing spondylitis blood, a TCR beta motif of under ten highly homologous variants appeared characteristic.

CDR1 is SGHVS, CDR2 FQNEAQ, per germline. The CDR3 has 15 residues. The V segment lost 3 bases and the J segment 6 bases; nucleotides outside the gene matches: 3. TCRdb reprocessed the 5' RACE reads via MiXCR and lists one record per CDR3 protein. The sample lists just under 550,000 distinct CDR3 sequences; roughly an eighth were seen once. Points on this clonotype: Its antigen is unidentified.

The V and J genes are TRBV7-8 and TRBJ2-1; 12 bases agree with TRBD1. This sequence originates from a male donor with ankylosing spondylitis. Source material: blood, either unsorted or a sorted T cell fraction (not recorded which). The CDR3 bases are TGTGCCAGCAGCTTCCGGGACAGGGGGCTCAATGAGCAGTTCTTC. Translated, it gives CASSFRDRGLNEQFF.